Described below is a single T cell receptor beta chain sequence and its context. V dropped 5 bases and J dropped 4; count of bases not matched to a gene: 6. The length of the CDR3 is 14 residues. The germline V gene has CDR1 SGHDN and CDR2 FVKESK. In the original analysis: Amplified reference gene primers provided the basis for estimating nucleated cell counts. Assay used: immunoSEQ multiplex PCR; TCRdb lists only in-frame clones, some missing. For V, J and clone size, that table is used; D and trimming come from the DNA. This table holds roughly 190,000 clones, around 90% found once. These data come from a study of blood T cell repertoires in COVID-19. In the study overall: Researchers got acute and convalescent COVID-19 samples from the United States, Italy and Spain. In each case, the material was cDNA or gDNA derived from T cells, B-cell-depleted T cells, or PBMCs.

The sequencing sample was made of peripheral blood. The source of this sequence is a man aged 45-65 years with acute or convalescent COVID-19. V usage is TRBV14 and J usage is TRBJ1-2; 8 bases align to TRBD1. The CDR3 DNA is TGTGCCAGCAGCGTACAGGACAGGGTCTATGGCTACACCTTC. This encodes CASSVQDRVYGYTF.